The TCR beta chain described here comes from a study of T cell responses to AZD1222 COVID-19 vaccine. Notes on the study in general: The donor cohort was predominantly white British with a female majority, and clonal diversity may have been underestimated.

CDR1 and CDR2 from the germline V gene are KGHSH and LQKENI. The CDR3 contains 14 residues. V dropped 3 bases and J dropped 1 base, with 9 bases sitting between them. The method was immunoSEQ multiplex PCR; TCRdb's version includes in-frame clones alone and lacks a portion of them. This sample carries 95,000 to 130,000 clones, around 90% of them seen once, and the ten largest clones take about 10%. This clone has only one observation. Its antigen is currently unknown. The sample was peripheral blood, taken on day 0 of AZD1222 vaccination. This receptor was identified in an adult in good health. The V call is TRBV18, the J call TRBJ1-1, with D uncertain. In DNA, the CDR3 is TGTGCCAGCTCACCGGCGGACGGGAACACTGAAGCTTTCTTT. Encoded protein: CASSPADGNTEAFF.